This TCR beta chain was captured by sequencing in a study of beta chain features in type 1 diabetes. A note on this clone: The antigen remains undetermined.

One heparinised draw of blood, averaging approximately 110 mL, came from each donor. The V gene's germline CDR1 is ENHRY and CDR2 SYGVKD. This CDR3 contains 18 residues. Losses at the gene ends were 4 bases for V and 1 base for J; bases not matched to a gene: 9. Isolated RNA was reverse transcribed in full, so expressed TCRB transcripts were sequenced. The protocol was immunoSEQ multiplex PCR, while the TCRdb copy is restricted to in-frame clones and leaves out a portion. Of 810,000 or so clones listed, 17% are singletons. Findings and caveats of the study: A pattern of fewer insertions and more deletions at VDJ junctions was seen in type 1 diabetes patients. Any HLA type influence on TCRB rearrangement was left unresolved here.

This TCR derives from a woman younger than 30 in good health. Sequencing input: naive CD4+ T cells from blood. The chain links TRBV10-3 to TRBJ2-5; TRBD2 matches 13 bases. CDR3 in DNA: TGTGCCATCAGTGGGGGGACTAGCGGGAAAGGGACCCAAGAGACCCAGTACTTC. Encoded protein: CAISGGTSGKGTQETQYF.